This T cell receptor (beta chain) is drawn from a study of blood T cell repertoires in COVID-19. Study-level information: Italy, Spain and the United States were the sources of the convalescent and acute COVID-19 samples. The cDNA or gDNA used as material had been derived from T cells, B-cell-depleted T cells, or PBMCs.

Here immunoSEQ multiplex PCR was the method, and the copy in TCRdb shows in-frame clones only, minus some. The sample lists 360,000 or so clones, roughly 89% occurring once. This CDR3 comprises 14 residues. With 5 bases clipped from V and 3 bases from J, the junction kept 6 bases outside the gene matches. Germline loops: CDR1 MNHEY, CDR2 SMNVEV (reference sequence). The sequenced sample was peripheral blood. This clonotype was obtained from a woman aged 60-75 years with COVID-19, enrolled during active disease. This chain uses TRBV27 with TRBJ1-2, with 7 bases lining up with TRBD1. CDR3 in amino acids: CASSRNRGHYGYTF. CDR3 sequence (DNA): TGTGCCAGCAGTCGGAACAGGGGACACTATGGCTACACCTTC.